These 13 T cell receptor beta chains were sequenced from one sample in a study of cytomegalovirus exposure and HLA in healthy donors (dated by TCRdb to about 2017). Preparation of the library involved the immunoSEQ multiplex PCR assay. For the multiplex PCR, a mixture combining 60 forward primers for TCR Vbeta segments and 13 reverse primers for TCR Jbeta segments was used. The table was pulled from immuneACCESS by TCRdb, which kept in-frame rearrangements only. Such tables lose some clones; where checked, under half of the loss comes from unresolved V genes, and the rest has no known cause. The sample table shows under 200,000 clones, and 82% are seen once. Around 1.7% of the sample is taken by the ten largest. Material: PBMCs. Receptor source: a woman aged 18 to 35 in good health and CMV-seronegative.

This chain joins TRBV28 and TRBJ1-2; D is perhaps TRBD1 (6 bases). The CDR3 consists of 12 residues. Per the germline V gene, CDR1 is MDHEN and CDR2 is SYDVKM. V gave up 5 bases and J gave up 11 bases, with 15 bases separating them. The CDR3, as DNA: TGTGCCAGCAGTACGCCACAGGGCCGGTACACCTTC. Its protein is CASSTPQGRYTF.

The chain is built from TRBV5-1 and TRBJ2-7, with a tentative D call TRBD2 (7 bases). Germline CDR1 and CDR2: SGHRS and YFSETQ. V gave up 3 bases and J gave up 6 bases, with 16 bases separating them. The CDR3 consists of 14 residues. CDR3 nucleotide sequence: TGCGCCAGCAGCTGGGGGGGGGCGGGAAGCGAGCAGTACTTC. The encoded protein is CASSWGGAGSEQYF. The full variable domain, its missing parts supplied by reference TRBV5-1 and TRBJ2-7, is KAGVTQTPRYLIKTRGQQVTLSCSPISGHRSVSWYQQTPGQGLQFLFEYFSETQRNKGNFPGRFSGRQFSNSRSEMNVSTLELGDSALYLCASSWGGAGSEQYFGPGTRLTVT.

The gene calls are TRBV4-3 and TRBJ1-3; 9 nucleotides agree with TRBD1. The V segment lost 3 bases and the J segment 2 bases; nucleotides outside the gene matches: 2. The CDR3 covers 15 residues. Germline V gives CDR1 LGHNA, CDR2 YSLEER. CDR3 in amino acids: CASSQGQGAGNTIYF. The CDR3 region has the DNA TGCGCCAGCAGCCAGGGACAGGGAGCTGGAAACACCATATATTTT.

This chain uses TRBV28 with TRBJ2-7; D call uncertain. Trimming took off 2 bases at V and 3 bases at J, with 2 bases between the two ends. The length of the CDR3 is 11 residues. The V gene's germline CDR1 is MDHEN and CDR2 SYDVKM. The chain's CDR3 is CASSLRYEQYF. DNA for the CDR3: TGTGCCAGCAGTTTACGCTACGAGCAGTACTTC.

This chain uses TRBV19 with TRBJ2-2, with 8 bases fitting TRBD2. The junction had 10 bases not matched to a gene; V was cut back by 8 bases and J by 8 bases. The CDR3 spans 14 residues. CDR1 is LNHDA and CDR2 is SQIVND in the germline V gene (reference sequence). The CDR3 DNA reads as TGTGCCAGTTACCCCAGCGGGAGCCGGGGGGAGCTGTTTTTT. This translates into CASYPSGSRGELFF.

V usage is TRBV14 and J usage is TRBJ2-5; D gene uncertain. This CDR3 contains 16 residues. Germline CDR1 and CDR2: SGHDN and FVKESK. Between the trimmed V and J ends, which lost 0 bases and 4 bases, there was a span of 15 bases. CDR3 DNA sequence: TGTGCCAGCAGCCAAGATCCGTTTGTTGTTCCAGAGACCCAGTACTTC. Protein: CASSQDPFVVPETQYF.

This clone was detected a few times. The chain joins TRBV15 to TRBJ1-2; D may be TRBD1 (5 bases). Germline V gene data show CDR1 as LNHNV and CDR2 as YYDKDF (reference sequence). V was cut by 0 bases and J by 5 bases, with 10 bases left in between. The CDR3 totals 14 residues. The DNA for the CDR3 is TGTGCCACCAGCAGAGAGGGGCTGGGGTATGGCTACACCTTC. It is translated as CATSREGLGYGYTF.

In DNA form, the CDR3 reads TGTGCCAGCAGCTTAGTGCCAGGGGGGCACACTGAAGCTTTCTTT. This translates into CASSLVPGGHTEAFF. This sequence joins TRBV7-2 and TRBJ1-1; 7 nucleotides agree with TRBD1. Germline V gene data show CDR1 as SGHTA and CDR2 as FQGNSA. V gave up 1 base and J gave up 3 bases; unmatched junction bases: 5. The CDR3 spans 15 residues.

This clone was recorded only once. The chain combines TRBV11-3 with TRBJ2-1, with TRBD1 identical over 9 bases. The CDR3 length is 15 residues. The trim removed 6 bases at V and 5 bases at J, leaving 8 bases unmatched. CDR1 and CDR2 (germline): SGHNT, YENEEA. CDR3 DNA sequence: TGTGCCAGCAGTGTCCGGGACAGGGCGGACAATGAGCAGTTCTTC. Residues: CASSVRDRADNEQFF. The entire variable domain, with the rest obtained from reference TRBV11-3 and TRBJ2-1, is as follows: EAGVVQSPRYKIIEKKQPVAFWCNPISGHNTLYWYLQNLGQGPELLIRYENEEAVDDSQLPKDRFSAERLKGVDSTLKIQPAELGDSAVYLCASSVRDRADNEQFFGPGTRLTVL.

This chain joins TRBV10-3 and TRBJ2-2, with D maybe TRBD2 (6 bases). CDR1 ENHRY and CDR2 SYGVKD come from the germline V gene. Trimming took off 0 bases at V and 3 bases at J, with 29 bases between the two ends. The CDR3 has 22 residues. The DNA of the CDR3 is TGTGCCATCAGTGAGTCGATATACGGCCTGGGACTGGTTTGGAGTTACACCGGGGAGCTGTTTTTT. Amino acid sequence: CAISESIYGLGLVWSYTGELFF.

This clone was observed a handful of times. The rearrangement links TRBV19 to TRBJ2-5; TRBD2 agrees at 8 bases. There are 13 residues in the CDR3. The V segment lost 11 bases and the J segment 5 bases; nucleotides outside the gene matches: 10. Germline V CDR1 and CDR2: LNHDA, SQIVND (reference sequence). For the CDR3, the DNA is TGTGCCCTTTCCGGGACTAGGGAGGAGACCCAGTACTTC. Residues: CALSGTREETQYF.

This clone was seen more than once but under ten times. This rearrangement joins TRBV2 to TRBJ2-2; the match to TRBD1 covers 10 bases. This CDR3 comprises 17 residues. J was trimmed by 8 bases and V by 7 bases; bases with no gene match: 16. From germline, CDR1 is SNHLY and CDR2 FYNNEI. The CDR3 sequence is CASTDLGQGVRSGELFF. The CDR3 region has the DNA TGTGCCAGCACCGATTTAGGACAGGGGGTTAGGTCGGGGGAGCTGTTTTTT.

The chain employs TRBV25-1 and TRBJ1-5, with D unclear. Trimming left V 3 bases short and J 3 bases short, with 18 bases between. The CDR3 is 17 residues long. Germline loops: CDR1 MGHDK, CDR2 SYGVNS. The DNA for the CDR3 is TGTGCCAGCAGTGACCACGCAGCGGGTAACAACAATCAGCCCCAGCATTTT. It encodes CASSDHAAGNNNQPQHF.